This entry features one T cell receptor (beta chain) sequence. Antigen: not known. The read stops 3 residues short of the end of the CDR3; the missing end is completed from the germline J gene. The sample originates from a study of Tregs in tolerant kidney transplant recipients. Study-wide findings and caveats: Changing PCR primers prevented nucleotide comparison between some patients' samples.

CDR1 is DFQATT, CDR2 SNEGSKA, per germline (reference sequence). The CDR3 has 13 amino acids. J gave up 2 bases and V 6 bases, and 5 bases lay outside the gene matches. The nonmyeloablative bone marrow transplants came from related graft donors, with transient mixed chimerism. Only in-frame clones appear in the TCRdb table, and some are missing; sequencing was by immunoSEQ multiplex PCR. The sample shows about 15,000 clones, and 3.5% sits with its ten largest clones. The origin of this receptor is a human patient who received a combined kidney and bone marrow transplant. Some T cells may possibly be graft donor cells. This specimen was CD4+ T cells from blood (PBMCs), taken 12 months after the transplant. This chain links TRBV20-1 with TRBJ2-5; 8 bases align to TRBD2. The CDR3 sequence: CSAEGLGQETQYF. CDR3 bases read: TGCAGTGCCGAGGGACTAGGGCAAGAGACC.